These 10 T cell receptor beta chains originate from one sample sequenced in a study of T cells in Graves' hyperthyroidism and ophthalmopathy. TCR beta CDR3 sequences were amplified from RNA transcripts. Initially, a first-round RT-PCR of the TCR CDR3 employed the HTBI primer set. TCRdb fed the multiplex PCR reads into MiXCR, producing one record per CDR3 protein. The sample holds about 560,000 distinct CDR3 sequences, approximately 44% seen once. Specimen: peripheral blood or thyroid tissue (not recorded which). The receptors stem from a young woman with Graves' hyperthyroidism.

This chain links TRBV2 with TRBJ1-1, with no clear D. The germline V and J ends were trimmed by 9 bases and 1 base, with 6 bases remaining between them. Germline assignment: CDR1 SNHLY and CDR2 FYNNEI. This CDR3 region has 11 residues. The CDR3 region has the DNA TGTGCCAGGGCCGGGAACACTGAAGCTTTCTTT. This sequence encodes CARAGNTEAFF.

This clonotype has ten or more counts. This chain links TRBV6-6 with TRBJ2-7; 13 bases align to TRBD2. CDR3 length equals 14 residues. Looked up from germline, CDR1 is MNHNY and CDR2 is SVGAGI (reference sequence). V lost 7 bases, J lost 5 bases, and 5 bases stayed unmatched. Here the CDR3 DNA reads TGTGCCAGCAATGGACTAGCGGGAGCTGACGAGCAGTACTTC. This sequence encodes CASNGLAGADEQYF.

The V and J genes are TRBV2 and TRBJ2-7, with 10 nucleotides matching TRBD1. The CDR3 is 13 residues long. Germline CDR1 SNHLY, CDR2 FYNNEI. V lost 7 bases and J lost 7; bases outside the gene matches: 7. This chain's CDR3 is CASTDRGSAEQYF. CDR3 sequence (DNA): TGTGCCAGCACGGACAGGGGGTCTGCGGAGCAGTACTTC.

This clonotype came up many times. The junction departs from the called germline gene at one end, perhaps through a read error. The chain carries TRBV10-3 and TRBJ2-5; D is tentatively TRBD1 or TRBD2 (5 bases each). CDR3 length: 13 amino acids. CDR1 ENHRY and CDR2 SYGVKD come from the germline V gene. CDR3 DNA: TGTGCCATCAATGAGGGGCTTCAAGAGACCCAGTACTTC. The encoded protein is CAINEGLQETQYF.

The sample holds a few counts of this clonotype. The chain combines TRBV5-5 with TRBJ2-7; 7 bases agree with TRBD1. CDR3 length equals 14 residues. Germline V gene lookup returns CDR1 SGHKS and CDR2 YYEKEE (reference sequence). V was clipped by 4 bases and J by 3 bases; unmatched bases: 7. The CDR3 DNA follows: TGTGCCAGCAGCACCACGGGACAGCACTACGAGCAGTACTTC. Amino acid sequence: CASSTTGQHYEQYF.

The chain links TRBV5-1 to TRBJ2-7; 7 bases are a match to TRBD1. The J segment lost 6 bases and the V segment lost 2 bases, leaving 2 bases of the junction unmatched. This CDR3 is built from 12 residues. Per germline, CDR1 SGHRS and CDR2 YFSETQ. DNA for the CDR3: TGCGCCAGCAGCTTCGACAGGGCCGAGCAGTACTTC. Its protein is CASSFDRAEQYF.

The chain carries TRBV25-1 and TRBJ1-4; D gene unclear. V shed 8 bases and J shed 1 base, with 8 bases lying between them. This CDR3 spans 13 amino acids. CDR1 MGHDK and CDR2 SYGVNS come from the germline V gene. The CDR3 loop is CASLGGTNEKLFF. CDR3 sequence (DNA): TGTGCCAGCCTCGGAGGAACTAATGAAAAACTGTTTTTT.

This clonotype was picked up many times. The chain employs TRBV15 and TRBJ1-5; D not resolved. V dropped 0 bases and J dropped 6 bases, with 15 bases sitting between them. The CDR3 is made up of 16 amino acids. Germline V gene sequence: CDR1 LNHNV, CDR2 YYDKDF (reference sequence). CDR3 amino acids: CATSRDVVRVGQPQHF. In DNA form, the CDR3 reads TGTGCCACCAGCAGAGATGTAGTAAGGGTGGGTCAGCCCCAGCATTTT.

This chain links TRBV7-9 with TRBJ1-2; tentatively, D is TRBD1 (6 bases). From germline, CDR1 is SEHNR and CDR2 FQNEAQ (reference sequence). Trimming removed 0 bases from V and 8 bases from J, with 16 bases in between. There are 15 residues in the CDR3. CDR3 residues: CASSLAPGVRYGYTF. The CDR3 nucleotides are TGTGCCAGCAGCTTAGCCCCAGGGGTTAGGTACGGCTACACCTTC. The full variable domain, rest sourced from reference TRBV7-9 and TRBJ1-2, is DTGVSQNPRHKITKRGQNVTFRCDPISEHNRLYWYRQTLGQGPEFLTYFQNEAQLEKSRLLSDRFSAERPKGSFSTLEIQRTEQGDSAMYLCASSLAPGVRYGYTFGSGTRLTVV.

The V and J genes are TRBV12-3 or TRBV12-4 and TRBJ2-5; tentatively, D is TRBD1 or TRBD2 (5 bases each). The V and J ends lost 3 bases and 3 bases respectively, with 11 bases between them. CDR3 length: 14 residues. In nucleotides, the CDR3 is TGTGCCAGCAGTTTGCAGGGAGTCGAAGAGACCCAGTACTTC. It is translated as CASSLQGVEETQYF.